The next 29 T cell receptor beta chains were all read from a single sample in a study of control samples from healthy donors and cancer patients. This table comes from immunoSEQ multiplex PCR, and its TCRdb copy is limited to in-frame clones, with some not included. The sample has about 180,000 clones, around nine tenths seen once. Specimen: blood. Receptors originate from a man between 25 and 39 years old in good health.

The CDR3 coding sequence is TGTGCCAGCAGCCAAGGGAGTCAGCCCCAGCATTTT. This sequence encodes CASSQGSQPQHF. This chain joins TRBV3-1 (or the pseudogene TRBV3-2) and TRBJ1-5; the D is unclear. Trimming cost V 1 base and J 6 bases, with 4 bases left between them. CDR3 length: 12 residues. Germline lookup yields CDR1 LGHDT and CDR2 YNNKEL (reference sequence).

This sequence joins TRBV24-1 and TRBJ2-2; 8 bases are a match to TRBD1. This CDR3 has 17 amino acids. The ends lost 2 bases at V and 1 base at J; junction bases unmatched: 5. The germline V gene has CDR1 KGHDR and CDR2 SFDVKD. The CDR3 nucleotides are TGTGCCACCAGTGATTACCGGGACAGGAGGAACACCGGGGAGCTGTTTTTT. It encodes CATSDYRDRRNTGELFF.

The chain couples TRBV18 to TRBJ2-7, with D tentatively TRBD1 (7 bases). The CDR3 is 15 residues long. Per the germline V gene, CDR1 is KGHSH and CDR2 is LQKENI. Trimming shortened V by 2 bases and J by 4 bases, and 15 bases separated the two germline ends. The CDR3 spells CASSPMGPGGYEQYF. CDR3 nucleotides: TGTGCCAGCTCACCAATGGGTCCAGGGGGGTACGAGCAGTACTTC.

This rearrangement joins TRBV15 to TRBJ1-2; the match to TRBD1 covers 10 bases. The CDR3 consists of 15 residues. With V trimmed by 5 bases and J by 2 bases, 5 bases remained unmatched. In germline, CDR1 is LNHNV, CDR2 YYDKDF (reference sequence). CDR3 amino acids: CATSRGQGENYGYTF. Written as DNA, the CDR3 is TGTGCCACCAGCCGAGGACAGGGGGAAAACTATGGCTACACCTTC.

The chain joins TRBV6-5 to TRBJ1-2, with TRBD1 as a possible D gene (6 bases). With 4 bases removed from V and 8 bases from J, the gap between germline ends came to 14 bases. The CDR3 has 13 residues. CDR1 and CDR2 (germline): MNHEY, SVGAGI. The CDR3 bases are TGTGCCAGCAGTTTAAGGGGGTCGGACGGCTACACCTTC. Its protein product is CASSLRGSDGYTF.

The gene calls are TRBV6-4 and TRBJ2-2; D is unresolved. V was clipped by 1 base and J by 7 bases, with 4 bases between them. The CDR3 consists of 12 residues. Germline V gene sequence: CDR1 MRHNA, CDR2 SNTAGT. The CDR3 DNA follows: TGTGCCAGCAGTGACTTCCTCGGGGAGCTGTTTTTT. This encodes CASSDFLGELFF.

J is TRBJ2-5 and V is TRBV27, with D perhaps TRBD1 or TRBD2 (5 bases each). V shed 2 bases and J shed 4 bases, with 11 bases lying between them. The V gene's germline CDR1 is MNHEY and CDR2 SMNVEV (reference sequence). There are 14 residues in the CDR3. CDR3 sequence: CASSLGGWGETQYF. The CDR3 DNA reads as TGTGCCAGCAGTTTAGGGGGATGGGGAGAGACCCAGTACTTC.

This clone occurred once. The chain links TRBV10-3 to TRBJ1-2; perhaps TRBD1 as D (6 bases). The V end was cut by 8 bases, the J end by 8 bases, with 18 bases between. From germline, CDR1 is ENHRY and CDR2 SYGVKD. The CDR3 loop spans 13 amino acids. The CDR3 DNA follows: TGTGCCATCGCCGGAACAGGGTATGAAGGCTACACCTTC. It is translated as CAIAGTGYEGYTF.

J is TRBJ2-2 and V is TRBV29-1; no reliable D call. Trimming cost V 2 bases and J 1 base, with 2 bases left between them. Looked up from germline, CDR1 is SQVTM and CDR2 is ANQGSEA. This CDR3 contains 12 residues. The CDR3: CSVERNTGELFF. The CDR3 DNA follows: TGCAGCGTTGAAAGGAACACCGGGGAGCTGTTTTTT.

This clone came up once. The chain combines TRBV6-4 with TRBJ1-5, with no clear D. V lost 5 bases to trimming and J lost 4 bases, with 12 bases between them. Germline V CDR1 and CDR2: MRHNA, SNTAGT. The CDR3 covers 14 residues. The CDR3 DNA reads TGTGCCAGCAGTCCCTATTCCGGTAATCAGCCCCAGCATTTT. It yields the protein CASSPYSGNQPQHF.

This clone is termed medium-sized. The genes are TRBV30 and TRBJ1-4; the D gene is possibly TRBD1 (6 bases). Germline V gene lookup returns CDR1 GTSNPN and CDR2 SVGIG (reference sequence). V lost 7 bases, J lost 4 bases, and 16 bases lay in between. CDR3 length: 14 residues. CDR3 amino acids: CASSPGVINEKLFF. The DNA for the CDR3 is TGTGCCTCCTCTCCAGGGGTCATTAATGAAAAACTGTTTTTT.

The gene calls are TRBV7-2 and TRBJ2-1, with 8 bases aligning to TRBD2. V was clipped by 6 bases and J by 6 bases; unmatched bases: 10. Germline CDR1 and CDR2: SGHTA and FQGNSA. The CDR3 is 15 amino acids. Here the CDR3 DNA reads TGTGCCAGCAGGAAAGCGGGACTAGATCTCAATGAGCAGTTCTTC. The encoded protein is CASRKAGLDLNEQFF.

This clone was counted once. The gene calls are TRBV19 and TRBJ2-2; 9 positions agree with TRBD1. The V segment lost 3 bases and the J segment 4 bases; nucleotides outside the gene matches: 6. This CDR3 is 16 amino acids long. CDR1 and CDR2 (germline): LNHDA, SQIVND (reference sequence). The CDR3 coding sequence is TGTGCCAGTAGTATCCCACAGGGGGCTACCACCGGGGAGCTGTTTTTT. This sequence encodes CASSIPQGATTGELFF. The full variable domain, completed using reference TRBV19 and TRBJ2-2, is DGGITQSPKYLFRKEGQNVTLSCEQNLNHDAMYWYRQDPGQGLRLIYYSQIVNDFQKGDIAEGYSVSREKKESFPLTVTSAQKNPTAFYLCASSIPQGATTGELFFGEGSRLTVL.

The V gene is TRBV19, the J gene TRBJ1-2; D is unclear. Per germline, CDR1 LNHDA and CDR2 SQIVND (reference sequence). This CDR3 is built from 12 residues. The CDR3 loop reads CASSLQNYGYTF. As DNA, the CDR3 is TGTGCATCCAGTCTTCAGAACTATGGCTACACCTTC.

This chain uses TRBV29-1 with TRBJ1-2; D gene unclear. V lost 0 bases, J lost 12 bases, and 11 bases lay in between. Germline V gene lookup returns CDR1 SQVTM and CDR2 ANQGSEA. The CDR3 consists of 11 residues. The CDR3 sequence: CSVEDGASNTF. CDR3 bases: TGCAGCGTTGAAGATGGTGCCAGCAACACCTTC. The entire variable domain, with the rest obtained from reference TRBV29-1 and TRBJ1-2, is as follows: SAVISQKPSRDICQRGTSLTIQCQVDSQVTMMFWYRQQPGQSLTLIATANQGSEATYESGFVIDKFPISRPNLTFSTLTVSNMSPEDSSIYLCSVEDGASNTFGSGTRLTVV.

This rearrangement joins TRBV29-1 to TRBJ1-1; possibly TRBD1 for D (5 bases). The germline CDR1 and CDR2 sequences are SQVTM and ANQGSEA. The CDR3 totals 13 residues. V was cut by 6 bases and J by 1 base, with 12 bases left in between. The CDR3 protein is CSVQWGQNTEAFF. CDR3 coding DNA: TGCAGCGTGCAGTGGGGCCAGAACACTGAAGCTTTCTTT.

The rearrangement links TRBV2 to TRBJ1-4; D not certain. The V and J ends lost 2 bases and 7 bases respectively, with 11 bases between them. In germline, CDR1 is SNHLY, CDR2 FYNNEI. This CDR3 comprises 14 residues. Here the CDR3 DNA reads TGTGCCAGCAGTGAACAGGCAGGCAGTGAAAAACTGTTTTTT. Encoded protein: CASSEQAGSEKLFF. The full variable domain, completed using reference TRBV2 and TRBJ1-4, is EPEVTQTPSHQVTQMGQEVILRCVPISNHLYFYWYRQILGQKVEFLVSFYNNEISEKSEIFDDQFSVERPDGSNFTLKIRSTKLEDSAMYFCASSEQAGSEKLFFGSGTQLSVL.

V and J are TRBV4-3 and TRBJ2-6, with D possibly being TRBD1 or TRBD2 (5 bases each). The germline V gene encodes CDR1 LGHNA and CDR2 YSLEER. This CDR3 is 17 amino acids long. V lost 3 bases to trimming and J lost 4 bases, with 16 bases between them. Here the CDR3 DNA reads TGCGCCAGCAGCCAGGCCAGGCCGGGGCTCGGGGCCAACGTCCTGACTTTC. Residues: CASSQARPGLGANVLTF.

This chain uses TRBV5-5 with TRBJ1-2; TRBD1 is a possible D gene (5 bases). Trimming stripped 3 bases from V and 5 bases from J, with 11 bases between. The CDR3 runs to 13 residues. Germline loops: CDR1 SGHKS, CDR2 YYEKEE (reference sequence). The CDR3: CASSSQGAYGYTF. For the CDR3, the DNA is TGTGCCAGCAGCTCTCAGGGCGCGTATGGCTACACCTTC.

The chain uses TRBV2 and TRBJ1-5; 9 bases are shared with TRBD1. The CDR3 is 13 amino acids. The V gene end was trimmed by 10 bases and the J gene end by 4 bases; junction bases not matched to a gene: 5. CDR1 is SNHLY and CDR2 is FYNNEI in the germline V gene. CDR3 sequence: CAIRGTGNQPQHF. DNA of the CDR3: TGTGCCATCAGAGGGACAGGGAATCAGCCCCAGCATTTT.

V gene TRBV7-9 combines with J gene TRBJ2-3, with D uncertain. Trimming left V 11 bases short and J 1 base short, with 16 bases between. This CDR3 spans 14 amino acids. Germline V gives CDR1 SEHNR, CDR2 FQNEAQ (reference sequence). DNA for the CDR3: TGTGCCGCCTCGTCACGGCTTGGCACAGATACGCAGTATTTT. This gives the protein CAASSRLGTDTQYF.

This clone was detected only once. The V call is TRBV5-5, the J call TRBJ2-7; no reliable D call. Germline values: CDR1 SGHKS, CDR2 YYEKEE (reference sequence). The length of the CDR3 is 12 residues. V lost 1 base, J lost 3 bases, and 5 bases lay in between. CDR3 loop: CASSLTDYEQYF. In DNA form, the CDR3 reads TGTGCCAGCAGCTTGACTGACTACGAGCAGTACTTC. Using reference TRBV5-5 and TRBJ2-7 for the parts outside the CDR3, the full variable domain is DAGVTQSPTHLIKTRGQQVTLRCSPISGHKSVSWYQQVLGQGPQFIFQYYEKEERGRGNFPDRFSARQFPNYSSELNVNALLLGDSALYLCASSLTDYEQYFGPGTRLTVT.

The V call is TRBV7-8, the J call TRBJ1-5, with 9 bases lining up with TRBD1. The length of the CDR3 is 17 residues. After removal of 5 bases from V and 2 bases from J, the junction contained 10 bases not matched to a gene. CDR1 is SGHVS and CDR2 is FQNEAQ in the germline V gene. CDR3 nucleotides: TGTGCCAGCAGCCCTATACAGGGGGCGCAGGGCAATCAGCCCCAGCATTTT. It yields the protein CASSPIQGAQGNQPQHF.

The rearrangement links TRBV15 to TRBJ2-5; maybe TRBD1 (6 bases). The germline V gene encodes CDR1 LNHNV and CDR2 YYDKDF (reference sequence). The CDR3 spans 14 residues. The germline V and J ends were trimmed by 0 bases and 3 bases, with 8 bases remaining between them. The CDR3: CATSRDRTEETQYF. CDR3 bases: TGTGCCACCAGCAGAGACCGGACAGAAGAGACCCAGTACTTC.

The chain recombines TRBV29-1 with TRBJ1-1; no firm D call. With 5 bases removed from V and 3 bases from J, the gap between germline ends came to 4 bases. Germline V gives CDR1 SQVTM, CDR2 ANQGSEA. This CDR3 is built from 10 residues. The CDR3 coding sequence is TGCAGCGTTTCCTACACTGAAGCTTTCTTT. It is translated as CSVSYTEAFF.

This chain links TRBV6-5 with TRBJ2-5; D may be TRBD1 or TRBD2 (5 bases each). Looked up from germline, CDR1 is MNHEY and CDR2 is SVGAGI. The CDR3 contains 13 residues. V lost 5 bases, J lost 5 bases, and 12 bases lay in between. The CDR3: CASSPGRWETQYF. As DNA, the CDR3 is TGTGCCAGCAGTCCGGGACGTTGGGAGACCCAGTACTTC.

About this clone itself: Other DNA sequences in this sample translate to the same CDR3. The CDR3 coding sequence is TGTGCCAGCAGCTTAGGACAGGGCGCCTACGAGCAGTACTTC. Protein product: CASSLGQGAYEQYF. The chain joins TRBV11-2 to TRBJ2-7; 7 nucleotides line up with TRBD1. CDR1 and CDR2 (germline): SGHAT, FQNNGV. CDR3 length: 14 amino acids. V lost 1 base, J lost 2 bases, and 2 bases stayed unmatched.

This chain joins TRBV24-1 and TRBJ1-2; D might be TRBD1 (6 bases). V was clipped by 5 bases and J by 2 bases, with 8 bases between them. Germline-derived CDR1 and CDR2 are KGHDR and SFDVKD. The CDR3 spans 13 residues. The CDR3 bases are TGTGCCACCAGTGCCGGACAGAACTATGGCTACACCTTC. Amino acids: CATSAGQNYGYTF.

The gene calls are TRBV20-1 and TRBJ2-1, with no clear D. The CDR3 consists of 11 residues. Germline CDR1 DFQATT, CDR2 SNEGSKA (reference sequence). The V end lost 0 bases, the J end lost 5 bases, and 2 bases lay between the germline ends. CDR3 protein: CSAREDNEQFF. The CDR3 DNA follows: TGCAGTGCTAGAGAGGACAATGAGCAGTTCTTC.